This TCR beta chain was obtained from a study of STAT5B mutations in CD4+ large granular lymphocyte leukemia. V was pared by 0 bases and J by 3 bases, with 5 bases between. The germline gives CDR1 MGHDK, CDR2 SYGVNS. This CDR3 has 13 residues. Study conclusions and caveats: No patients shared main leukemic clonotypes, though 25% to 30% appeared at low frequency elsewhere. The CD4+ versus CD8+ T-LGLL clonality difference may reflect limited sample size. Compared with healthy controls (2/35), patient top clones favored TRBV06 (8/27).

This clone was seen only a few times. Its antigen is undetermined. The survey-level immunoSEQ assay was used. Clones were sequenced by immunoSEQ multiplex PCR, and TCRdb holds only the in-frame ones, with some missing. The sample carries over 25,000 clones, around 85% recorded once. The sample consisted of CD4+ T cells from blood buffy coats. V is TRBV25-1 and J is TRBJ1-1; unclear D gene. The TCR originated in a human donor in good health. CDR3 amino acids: CASSEYMDTEAFF. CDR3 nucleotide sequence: TGTGCCAGCAGTGAATATATGGACACTGAAGCTTTCTTT.